This T cell receptor (beta chain) emerged from a study of CD8+CD57+ T cells in acquired aplastic anemia. At the level of the study: The sorted CD4+ and CD8+ cells yielded an average about 3.3 ug of DNA. Mean read depth for CD4+ cells from healthy donors was some 11 million.

Trimming took 5 bases from V and 0 from J, leaving 8 bases between them. The germline V gene has CDR1 SEHNR and CDR2 FQNEAQ (reference sequence). The length of the CDR3 is 14 residues. Genomic DNA served as template for TCR beta VDJ and CDR3 profiling. TCRdb redid the calling of the reads with MiXCR, one entry per CDR3 protein. The table has hundreds of thousands of distinct CDR3 sequences, about 70% seen once. Whole-study results and caveats: Any difference that existed in CD8+ Simpson's diversity between patients and controls was not significant. Twenty-nine CD8+ CDR3 sequences were shared between patients and controls.

With regard to this clonotype: What it recognizes is unknown.

Sequencing was performed on sorted CD4+, CD8+, or CD8+CD57+ T cells (not recorded which) from PBMCs. The genes are TRBV7-9 and TRBJ1-3; no clear D. The TCR was taken from a human donor in good health, serving as a control. This CDR3 is CASSRGSSGNTIYF. The CDR3 coding sequence is TGTGCCAGCAGCAGAGGAAGCTCTGGAAACACCATATATTTT.